The T cell receptor (beta chain) under discussion was sequenced for a study of blood T cell repertoires in COVID-19. Background on the study: Acute-phase and convalescent COVID-19 samples originated in the United States, Italy and Spain. T cells, B-cell-depleted T cells, or PBMCs supplied cDNA or gDNA.

How the authors handled the data: Reference gene primer amplification gave nucleated cell count estimates. Profiled with immunoSEQ multiplex PCR; TCRdb holds only in-frame clones, not every one. V and J calls and clone size are those listed in that table; D and trimming were worked out from the DNA. Of about 260,000 clones listed, around nine tenths were seen once; the top ten hold around 1.8%. The CDR3 sequence is 14 residues long. V shed 2 bases and J shed 4 bases, with 12 bases lying between them. From germline, CDR1 is SQVTM and CDR2 ANQGSEA. The sample consisted of peripheral blood. The chain carries TRBV29-1 and TRBJ1-3; D ambiguous. The source is a man aged 30 to 39 with active or convalescent COVID-19. The CDR3 here is CSVEILGRGNTIYF. The CDR3 coding sequence is TGCAGCGTTGAAATTCTAGGGAGAGGAAACACCATATATTTT.